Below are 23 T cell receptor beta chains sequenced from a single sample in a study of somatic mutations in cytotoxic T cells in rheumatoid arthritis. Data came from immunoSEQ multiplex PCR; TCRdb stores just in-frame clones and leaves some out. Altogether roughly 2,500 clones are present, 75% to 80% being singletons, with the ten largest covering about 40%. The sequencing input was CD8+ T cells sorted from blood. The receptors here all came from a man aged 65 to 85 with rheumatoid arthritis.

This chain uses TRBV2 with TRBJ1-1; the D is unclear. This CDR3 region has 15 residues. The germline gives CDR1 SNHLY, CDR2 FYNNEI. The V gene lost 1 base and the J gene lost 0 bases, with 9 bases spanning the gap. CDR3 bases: TGTGCCAGCAGTGAAGGCCCGGGGTTGAACACTGAAGCTTTCTTT. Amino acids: CASSEGPGLNTEAFF.

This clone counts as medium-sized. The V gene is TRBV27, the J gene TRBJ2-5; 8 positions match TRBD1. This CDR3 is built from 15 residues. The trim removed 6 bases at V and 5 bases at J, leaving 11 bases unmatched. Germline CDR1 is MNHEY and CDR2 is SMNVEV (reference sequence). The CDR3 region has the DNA TGTGCCAGCAGAACAGTCGACAGGGGCGCCGAGACCCAGTACTTC. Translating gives CASRTVDRGAETQYF.

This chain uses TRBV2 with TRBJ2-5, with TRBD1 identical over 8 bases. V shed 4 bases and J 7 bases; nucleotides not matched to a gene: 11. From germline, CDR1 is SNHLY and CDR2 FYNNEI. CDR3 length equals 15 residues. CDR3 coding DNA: TGTGCCAGCAGTGGAGGACAGGGACTCCCAGGGACCCAGTACTTC. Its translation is CASSGGQGLPGTQYF.

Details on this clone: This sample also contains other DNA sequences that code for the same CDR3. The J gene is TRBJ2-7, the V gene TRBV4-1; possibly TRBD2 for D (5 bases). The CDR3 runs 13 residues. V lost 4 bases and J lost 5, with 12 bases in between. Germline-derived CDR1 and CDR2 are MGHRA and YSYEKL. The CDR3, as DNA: TGCGCCAGCAGCCCGTGGCCCGGGGACGAGCAGTACTTC. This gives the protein CASSPWPGDEQYF.

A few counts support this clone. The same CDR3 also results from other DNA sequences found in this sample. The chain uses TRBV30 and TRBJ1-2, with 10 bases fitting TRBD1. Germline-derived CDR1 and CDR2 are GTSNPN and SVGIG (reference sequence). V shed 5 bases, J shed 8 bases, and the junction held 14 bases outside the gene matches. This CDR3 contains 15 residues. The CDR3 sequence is CAWEKGQGEISGYTF. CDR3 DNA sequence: TGTGCCTGGGAAAAAGGACAGGGGGAGATTTCCGGCTACACCTTC.

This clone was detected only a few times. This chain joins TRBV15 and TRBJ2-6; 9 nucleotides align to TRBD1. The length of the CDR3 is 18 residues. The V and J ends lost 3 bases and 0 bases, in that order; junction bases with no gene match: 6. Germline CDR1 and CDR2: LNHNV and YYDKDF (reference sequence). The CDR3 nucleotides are TGTGCCACCAGCAGTCAGGACAGGGGCCTCTCTGGGGCCAACGTCCTGACTTTC. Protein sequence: CATSSQDRGLSGANVLTF.

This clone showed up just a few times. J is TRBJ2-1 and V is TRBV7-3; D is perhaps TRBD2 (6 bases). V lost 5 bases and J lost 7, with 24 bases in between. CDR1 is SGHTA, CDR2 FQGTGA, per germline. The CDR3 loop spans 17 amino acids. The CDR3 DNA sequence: TGTGCCAGCAGCAACCGGGACTCCCAATCCCAGGGAAATGAGCAGTTCTTC. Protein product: CASSNRDSQSQGNEQFF. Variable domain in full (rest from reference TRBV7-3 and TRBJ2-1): GAGVSQTPSNKVTEKGKYVELRCDPISGHTALYWYRQSLGQGPEFLIYFQGTGAADDSGLPNDRFFAVRPEGSVSTLKIQRTERGDSAVYLCASSNRDSQSQGNEQFFGPGTRLTVL.

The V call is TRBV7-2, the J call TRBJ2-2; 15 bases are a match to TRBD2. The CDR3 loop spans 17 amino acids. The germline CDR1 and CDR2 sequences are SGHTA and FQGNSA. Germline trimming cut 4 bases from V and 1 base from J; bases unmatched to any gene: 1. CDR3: CASSWGLAGGNTGELFF. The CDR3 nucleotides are TGTGCCAGCAGCTGGGGACTAGCGGGAGGGAACACCGGGGAGCTGTTTTTT.

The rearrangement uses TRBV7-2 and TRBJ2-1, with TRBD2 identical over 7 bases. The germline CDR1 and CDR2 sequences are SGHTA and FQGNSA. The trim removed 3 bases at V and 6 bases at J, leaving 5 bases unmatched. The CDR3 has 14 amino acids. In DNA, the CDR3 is TGTGCCAGCAGCTTCGGGGGAGGGCCCAATGAGCAGTTCTTC. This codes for CASSFGGGPNEQFF.

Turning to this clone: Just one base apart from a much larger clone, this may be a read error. The DNA of the CDR3 is TGTGCCTGGGAAAAAGGACAGGGGGAGATTTATGGCCACACCTTC. Protein sequence: CAWEKGQGEIYGHTF. This rearrangement joins TRBV30 to TRBJ1-2; 10 bases are shared with TRBD1. Per the germline V gene, CDR1 is GTSNPN and CDR2 is SVGIG (reference sequence). CDR3 size: 15 residues.

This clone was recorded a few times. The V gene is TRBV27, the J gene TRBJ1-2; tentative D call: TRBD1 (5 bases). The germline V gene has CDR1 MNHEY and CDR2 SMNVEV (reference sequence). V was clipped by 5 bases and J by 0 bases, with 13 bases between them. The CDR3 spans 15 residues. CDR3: CASSPKTAANYGYTF. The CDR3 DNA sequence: TGTGCCAGCAGTCCTAAGACAGCAGCTAACTATGGCTACACCTTC.

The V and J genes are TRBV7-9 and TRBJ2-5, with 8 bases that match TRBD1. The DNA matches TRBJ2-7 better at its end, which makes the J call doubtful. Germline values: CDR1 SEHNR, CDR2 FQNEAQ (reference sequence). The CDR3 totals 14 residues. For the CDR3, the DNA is TGTGCCAGCAGCCCCCTGGGACAGGCCTACGAGCAGTACTTC. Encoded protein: CASSPLGQAYEQYF.

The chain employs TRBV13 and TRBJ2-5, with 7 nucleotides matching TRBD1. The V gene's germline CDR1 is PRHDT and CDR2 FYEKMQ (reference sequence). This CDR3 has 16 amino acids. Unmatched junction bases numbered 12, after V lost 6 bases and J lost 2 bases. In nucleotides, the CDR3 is TGTGCCAGCAGGTTAACAGGGGAACCAGGTCAAGAGACCCAGTACTTC. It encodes CASRLTGEPGQETQYF. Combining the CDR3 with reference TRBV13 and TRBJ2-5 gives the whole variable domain AAGVIQSPRHLIKEKRETATLKCYPIPRHDTVYWYQQGPGQDPQFLISFYEKMQSDKGSIPDRFSAQQFSDYHSELNMSSLELGDSALYFCASRLTGEPGQETQYFGPGTRLLVL.

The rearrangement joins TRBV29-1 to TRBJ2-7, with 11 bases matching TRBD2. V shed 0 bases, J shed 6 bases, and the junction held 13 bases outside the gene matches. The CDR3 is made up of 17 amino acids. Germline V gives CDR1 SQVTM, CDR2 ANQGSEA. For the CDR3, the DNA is TGCAGCGTTGAAGATTCTGCTAGCGGGAGGTCCGGGGCCGAGCAGTACTTC. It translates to CSVEDSASGRSGAEQYF.

The CDR3 loop reads CASSTTGSNEKLFF. Written as DNA, the CDR3 is TGTGCCAGCAGTACCACAGGGTCTAATGAAAAACTGTTTTTT. This chain links TRBV6-1 with TRBJ1-4, with a weak D call TRBD1 (6 bases). This CDR3 region has 14 residues. The germline V gene has CDR1 MNHNS and CDR2 SASEGT. V lost 5 bases and J 3 bases, leaving 10 bases between the germline ends.

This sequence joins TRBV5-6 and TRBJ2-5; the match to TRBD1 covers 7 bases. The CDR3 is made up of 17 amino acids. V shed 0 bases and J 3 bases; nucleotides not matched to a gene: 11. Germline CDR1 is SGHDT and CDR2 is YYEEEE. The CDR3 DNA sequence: TGTGCCAGCAGCTTGGTTTTTATGGGACAGTTGAAAGAGACCCAGTACTTC. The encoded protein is CASSLVFMGQLKETQYF.

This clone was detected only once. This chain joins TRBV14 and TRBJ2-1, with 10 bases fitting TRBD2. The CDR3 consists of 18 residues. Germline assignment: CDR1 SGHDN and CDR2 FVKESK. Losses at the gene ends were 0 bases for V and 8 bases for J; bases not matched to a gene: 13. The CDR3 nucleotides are TGTGCCAGCAGCCAAGAATCTAGGGCTAGCGGGAGTTGGGATGAGCAGTTCTTC. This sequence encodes CASSQESRASGSWDEQFF.

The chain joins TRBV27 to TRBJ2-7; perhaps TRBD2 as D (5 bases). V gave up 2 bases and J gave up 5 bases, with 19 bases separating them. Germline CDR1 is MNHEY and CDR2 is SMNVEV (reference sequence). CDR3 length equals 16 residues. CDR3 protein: CASSLGPTWTANEQYF. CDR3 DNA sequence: TGTGCCAGCAGTTTAGGTCCCACCTGGACTGCTAACGAGCAGTACTTC.

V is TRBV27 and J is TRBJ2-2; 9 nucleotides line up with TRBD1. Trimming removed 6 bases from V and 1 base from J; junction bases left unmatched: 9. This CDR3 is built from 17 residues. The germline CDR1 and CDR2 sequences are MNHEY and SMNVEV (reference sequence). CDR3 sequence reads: CASRAGTGRGNTGELFF. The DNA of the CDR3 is TGTGCCAGCAGGGCCGGGACAGGGAGAGGGAACACCGGGGAGCTGTTTTTT.

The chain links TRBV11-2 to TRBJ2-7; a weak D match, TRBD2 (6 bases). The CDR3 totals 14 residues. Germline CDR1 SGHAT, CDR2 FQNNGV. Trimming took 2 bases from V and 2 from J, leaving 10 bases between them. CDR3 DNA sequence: TGTGCCAGCAGCTTAATCGGGGGTCCCTACGAGCAGTACTTC. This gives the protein CASSLIGGPYEQYF.

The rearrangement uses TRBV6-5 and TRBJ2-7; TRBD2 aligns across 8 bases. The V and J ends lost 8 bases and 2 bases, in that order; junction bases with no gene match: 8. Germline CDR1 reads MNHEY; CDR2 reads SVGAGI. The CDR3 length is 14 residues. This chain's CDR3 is CASGATSGPYEQYF. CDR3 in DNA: TGTGCCAGCGGGGCCACTAGCGGCCCCTACGAGCAGTACTTC.

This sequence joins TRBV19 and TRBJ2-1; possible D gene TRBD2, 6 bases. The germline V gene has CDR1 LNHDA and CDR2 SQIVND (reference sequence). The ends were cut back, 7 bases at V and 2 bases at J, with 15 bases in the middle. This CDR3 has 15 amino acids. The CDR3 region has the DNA TGTGCCAGTAAATTTGGACTAAACGCCTACAATGAGCAGTTCTTC. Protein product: CASKFGLNAYNEQFF.

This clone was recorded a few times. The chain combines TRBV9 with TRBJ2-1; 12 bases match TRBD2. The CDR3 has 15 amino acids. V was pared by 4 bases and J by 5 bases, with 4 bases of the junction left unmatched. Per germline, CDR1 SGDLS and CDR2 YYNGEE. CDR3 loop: CASSSRLAGDNEQFF. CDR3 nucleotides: TGTGCCAGCAGCTCAAGACTAGCGGGAGACAATGAGCAGTTCTTC. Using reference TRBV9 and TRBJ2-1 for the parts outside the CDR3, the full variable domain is DSGVTQTPKHLITATGQRVTLRCSPRSGDLSVYWYQQSLDQGLQFLIQYYNGEERAKGNILERFSAQQFPDLHSELNLSSLELGDSALYFCASSSRLAGDNEQFFGPGTRLTVL.